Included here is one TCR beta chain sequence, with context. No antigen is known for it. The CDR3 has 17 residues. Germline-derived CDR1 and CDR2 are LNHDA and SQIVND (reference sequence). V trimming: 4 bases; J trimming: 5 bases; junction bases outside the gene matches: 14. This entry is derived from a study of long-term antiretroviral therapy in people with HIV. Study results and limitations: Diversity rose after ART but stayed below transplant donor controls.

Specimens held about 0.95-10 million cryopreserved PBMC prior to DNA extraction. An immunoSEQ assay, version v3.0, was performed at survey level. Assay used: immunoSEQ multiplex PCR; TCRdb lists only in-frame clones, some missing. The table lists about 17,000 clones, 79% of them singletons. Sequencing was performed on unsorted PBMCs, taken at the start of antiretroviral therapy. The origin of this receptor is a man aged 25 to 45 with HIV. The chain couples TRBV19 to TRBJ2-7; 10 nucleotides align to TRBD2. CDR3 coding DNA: TGTGCCAGTAGTACCGCCGGGGCAGCGGGAGGGCCCCACGAGCAGTACTTC. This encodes CASSTAGAAGGPHEQYF.